These 11 T cell receptor beta chains originate from one sample sequenced in a study of CD8 T cells in ankylosing spondylitis. TCRdb analysed the 5' RACE reads with MiXCR anew, one entry per CDR3 protein. The data contain under 550,000 distinct CDR3 sequences, around 26% of them seen just once; the ten biggest clones take up roughly 1%. Notes on the study in general: There was a TCR beta motif, made of several highly homologous variants, that appeared characteristic of ankylosing spondylitis blood.

The antigens these receptors bind are not known. The specimen was blood, either unsorted or a sorted T cell fraction (not recorded which). The source is a male donor with ankylosing spondylitis.

This clonotype occurred a few times. The genes are TRBV29-1 and TRBJ2-2; 11 nucleotides align to TRBD1. With V trimmed by 5 bases and J by 4 bases, 6 bases remained unmatched. The CDR3 is 15 residues long. Germline lookup yields CDR1 SQVTM and CDR2 ANQGSEA. The CDR3 region has the DNA TGCAGCGTTCTGGGACAGGGGGGAGCCACCGGGGAGCTGTTTTTT. It translates to CSVLGQGGATGELFF.

This clonotype was found a few times. The CDR3, as DNA: TGTGCCAGCAGCCAACTCGGACCGTCGGGGGGTGAAGCTTTCTTT. Residues: CASSQLGPSGGEAFF. The chain recombines TRBV3-1 with TRBJ1-1; weak D call: TRBD1 (5 bases). V lost 2 bases and J lost 7, with 17 bases in between. From germline, CDR1 is LGHDT and CDR2 YNNKEL (reference sequence). CDR3 length: 15 amino acids.

There are a few counts of this clonotype. CDR3: CSARGVGDEQYF. The CDR3 DNA reads TGCAGTGCTAGAGGGGTTGGGGATGAGCAGTACTTC. V usage is TRBV20-1 and J usage is TRBJ2-7; D is undetermined. The CDR3 is 12 residues long. The V end was cut by 1 base, the J end by 7 bases, with 11 bases between. CDR1 is DFQATT and CDR2 is SNEGSKA in the germline V gene (reference sequence).

This clonotype was detected only once. The V and J genes are TRBV20-1 and TRBJ2-1, with TRBD2 identical over 9 bases. Germline lookup yields CDR1 DFQATT and CDR2 SNEGSKA (reference sequence). The V segment lost 6 bases and the J segment 8 bases; nucleotides outside the gene matches: 14. The CDR3 totals 15 residues. This CDR3 is CSAGKGGGRAYEQFF. The DNA for the CDR3 is TGCAGTGCGGGAAAGGGGGGCGGGAGGGCCTATGAGCAGTTCTTC.

This rearrangement joins TRBV4-1 to TRBJ1-4; possible D gene TRBD1, 6 bases. CDR1 and CDR2 (germline): MGHRA, YSYEKL. The CDR3 is made up of 16 amino acids. V was clipped by 4 bases and J by 5 bases, with 17 bases between them. CDR3 nucleotide sequence: TGCGCCAGCAGCCCTAACTCGGACAGAGAAAATGAAAAACTGTTTTTT. It specifies CASSPNSDRENEKLFF.

The genes are TRBV7-2 and TRBJ2-1; 7 bases map to TRBD2. The CDR3 loop spans 15 amino acids. In germline, CDR1 is SGHTA, CDR2 FQGNSA. Unmatched junction bases numbered 15, after V lost 5 bases and J lost 11 bases. CDR3 region: CASSRVGEGGEKQFF. The CDR3 DNA follows: TGTGCCAGCAGCCGCGTGGGGGAGGGCGGAGAAAAGCAGTTCTTC.

The sample holds a few counts of this clonotype. The rearrangement uses TRBV29-1 and TRBJ2-7; 8 bases are shared with TRBD1. The CDR3 contains 12 residues. Germline V gene lookup returns CDR1 SQVTM and CDR2 ANQGSEA. V shed 2 bases and J 7 bases; nucleotides not matched to a gene: 4. CDR3: CSVEQGAREQYF. In DNA, the CDR3 is TGCAGCGTTGAACAGGGGGCAAGAGAGCAGTACTTC.

A few counts support this clonotype. The chain is built from TRBV5-1 and TRBJ2-7; 9 nucleotides line up with TRBD1. Trimming removed 0 bases from V and 8 bases from J; junction bases left unmatched: 6. Per germline, CDR1 SGHRS and CDR2 YFSETQ. The CDR3 runs to 14 residues. The CDR3: CASSLGQGVGQQYF. The CDR3 DNA reads as TGCGCCAGCAGCTTGGGACAGGGGGTCGGCCAGCAGTACTTC.

The V gene is TRBV28, the J gene TRBJ2-7, with a weak D call TRBD2 (5 bases). CDR3 length: 14 amino acids. Trimming left V 2 bases short and J 3 bases short, with 11 bases between. The germline CDR1 and CDR2 sequences are MDHEN and SYDVKM. The CDR3 sequence: CASSLSGRDYEQYV. The CDR3 DNA reads as TGTGCCAGCAGTTTAAGTGGACGGGACTACGAGCAGTACGTC.

V is TRBV18 and J is TRBJ2-5; no firm D call. The V gene lost 2 bases and the J gene lost 3 bases, with 7 bases spanning the gap. The CDR3 covers 13 residues. Per germline, CDR1 KGHSH and CDR2 LQKENI. The CDR3 nucleotides read TGTGCCAGCTCACCAGGGCCAAAAGAGACCCAGTACTTC. Translated, it gives CASSPGPKETQYF.

CDR3: CASSEGSGLALGGELFF. CDR3 bases: TGTGCCAGCAGCGAGGGGTCGGGACTAGCTCTCGGCGGGGAGCTGTTTTTT. The rearrangement links TRBV7-9 to TRBJ2-2; 9 bases are a match to TRBD2. The germline gives CDR1 SEHNR, CDR2 FQNEAQ (reference sequence). This CDR3 comprises 17 residues. Unmatched junction bases numbered 14, after V lost 5 bases and J lost 7 bases.